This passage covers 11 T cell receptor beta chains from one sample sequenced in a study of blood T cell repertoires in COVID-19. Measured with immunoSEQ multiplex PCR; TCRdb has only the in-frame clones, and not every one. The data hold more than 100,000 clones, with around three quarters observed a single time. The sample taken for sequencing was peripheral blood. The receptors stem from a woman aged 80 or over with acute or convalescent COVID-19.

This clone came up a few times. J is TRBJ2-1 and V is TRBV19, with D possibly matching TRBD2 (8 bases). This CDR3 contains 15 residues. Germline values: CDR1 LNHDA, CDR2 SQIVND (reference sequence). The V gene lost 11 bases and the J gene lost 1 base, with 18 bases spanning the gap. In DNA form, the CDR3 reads TGTGCCTCAGGGGGAGCGGGAGTTTCCTACAATGAGCAGTTCTTC. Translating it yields CASGGAGVSYNEQFF.

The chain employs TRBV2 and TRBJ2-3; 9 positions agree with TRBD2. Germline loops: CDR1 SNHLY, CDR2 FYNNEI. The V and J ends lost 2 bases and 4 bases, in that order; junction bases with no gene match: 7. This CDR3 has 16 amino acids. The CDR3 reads CASSENRLAEADTQYF. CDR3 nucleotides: TGTGCCAGCAGTGAAAATCGACTAGCGGAGGCAGATACGCAGTATTTT.

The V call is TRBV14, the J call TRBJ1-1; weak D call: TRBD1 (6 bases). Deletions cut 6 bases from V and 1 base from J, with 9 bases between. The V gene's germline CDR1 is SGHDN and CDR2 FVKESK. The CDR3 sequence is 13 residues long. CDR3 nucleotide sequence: TGTGCCAGCAGTTCACAGGGGAACACTGAAGCTTTCTTT. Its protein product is CASSSQGNTEAFF.

Here the CDR3 DNA reads TGTGCCACCACCCCGAACAGGGGTGGAGAGACCCAGTACTTC. As protein: CATTPNRGGETQYF. The chain uses TRBV6-5 and TRBJ2-5, with 7 bases matching TRBD1. The germline V gene has CDR1 MNHEY and CDR2 SVGAGI. Trimming at V came to 10 bases and at J to 4 bases, leaving 12 bases not matched to a gene. There are 14 residues in the CDR3.

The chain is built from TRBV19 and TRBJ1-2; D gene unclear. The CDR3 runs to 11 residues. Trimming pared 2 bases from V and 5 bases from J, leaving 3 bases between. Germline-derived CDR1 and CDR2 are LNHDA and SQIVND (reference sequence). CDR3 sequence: CASSITYGYTF. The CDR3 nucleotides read TGTGCCAGTAGTATAACTTATGGCTACACCTTC.

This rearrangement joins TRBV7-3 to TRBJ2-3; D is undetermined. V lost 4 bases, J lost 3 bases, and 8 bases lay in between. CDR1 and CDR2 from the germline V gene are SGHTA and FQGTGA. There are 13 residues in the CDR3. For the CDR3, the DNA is TGTGCCAGCAGCTCTGCCCGGACAGATACGCAGTATTTT. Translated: CASSSARTDTQYF.

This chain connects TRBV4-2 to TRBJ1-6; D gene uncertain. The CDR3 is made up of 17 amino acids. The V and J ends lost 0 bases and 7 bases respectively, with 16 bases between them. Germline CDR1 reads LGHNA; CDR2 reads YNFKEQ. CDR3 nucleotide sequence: TGTGCCAGCAGCCAAGATGGTGGTCAGGTTAGAAATTCACCCCTCCACTTT. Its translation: CASSQDGGQVRNSPLHF.

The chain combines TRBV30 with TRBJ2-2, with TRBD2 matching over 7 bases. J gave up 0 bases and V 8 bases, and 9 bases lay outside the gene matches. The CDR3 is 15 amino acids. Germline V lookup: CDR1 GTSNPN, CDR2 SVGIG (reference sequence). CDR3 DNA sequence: TGTGCCGAGCTACGGGGGGAGTCGAACACCGGGGAGCTGTTTTTT. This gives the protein CAELRGESNTGELFF.

The CDR3 DNA reads TGTGCCAGCAGCCAACGGACAAAGATTAACTATGGCTACACCTTC. Protein: CASSQRTKINYGYTF. The chain is built from TRBV3-1 (or the pseudogene TRBV3-2) and TRBJ1-2; D might be TRBD1 (5 bases). The germline CDR1 and CDR2 sequences are LGHDT and YNNKEL (reference sequence). This CDR3 is 15 amino acids long. V was shortened by 2 bases and J by 1 base, with 11 bases between the two germline ends.

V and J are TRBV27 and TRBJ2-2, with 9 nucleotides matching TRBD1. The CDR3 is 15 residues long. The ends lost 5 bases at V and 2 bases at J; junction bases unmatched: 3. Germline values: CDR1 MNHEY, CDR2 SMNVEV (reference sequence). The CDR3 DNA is TGTGCCAGCAGTCGGGACAGGGTTAACACCGGGGAGCTGTTTTTT. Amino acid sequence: CASSRDRVNTGELFF.

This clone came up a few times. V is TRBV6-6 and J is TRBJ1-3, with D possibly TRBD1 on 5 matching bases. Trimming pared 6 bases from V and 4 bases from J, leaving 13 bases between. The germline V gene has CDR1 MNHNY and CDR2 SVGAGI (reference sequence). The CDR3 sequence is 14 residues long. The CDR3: CASRSGFSGNTIYF. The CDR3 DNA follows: TGTGCCAGCAGGTCAGGGTTCTCCGGAAACACCATATATTTT.